Sequencing of this T cell receptor (beta chain) was carried out in a study of T cell repertoires in cytomegalovirus infection. For the study at large: Recently described HLA-C-restricted plus well-studied HLA-B-restricted CMV epitopes were used. CMV infection together with matching HLA type was indicated by public TCR beta signatures. Broader study findings: Within the response measured ex vivo, HLA-C-restricted CMV-specific TCR beta clonotypes were dominant. Accumulated public TCR beta family frequency recognized individuals carrying CMV together with the relevant HLA.

Regarding this clonotype: What it recognizes is unknown.

TCRdb independently ran MiXCR on the reads; one entry per CDR3 protein. The sample consists of roughly 800,000 distinct CDR3 sequences, 25% to 30% of them appearing once. Germline V gene data show CDR1 as ENHRY and CDR2 as SYGVKD. V gave up 11 bases and J gave up 4 bases; unmatched junction bases: 6. The CDR3 runs 14 residues. The chain links TRBV10-3 to TRBJ2-1, with TRBD2 identical over 12 bases. The specimen was cultured CD8+ T cells from PBMCs, collected from culture after CMV antigen stimulation. The sequence was obtained from a human donor in good health (CMV status not recorded). Some clones in this sample may be carry-over from other donors' samples. The CDR3 sequence is CALTSGGIYNEQFF. The CDR3 nucleotides read TGTGCCTTAACTAGCGGGGGGATATACAATGAGCAGTTCTTC.